This T cell receptor beta chain was profiled in a study of T cell changes during pregnancy in multiple sclerosis. TCRdb's table, derived via immunoSEQ multiplex PCR, lists solely in-frame clones and lacks some. The data contain around 92,000 clones, around 92% of them seen just once; the ten biggest clones take up less than 2.5%. V gave up 7 bases and J gave up 7 bases, with 14 bases separating them. This CDR3 comprises 13 residues. Germline V gene lookup returns CDR1 MDHEN and CDR2 SYDVKM. The material was peripheral blood, obtained in the third trimester of pregnancy. The chain links TRBV28 to TRBJ1-5; D unresolved. This receptor was obtained from a female donor with multiple sclerosis, enrolled in a pregnancy study. CDR3 DNA sequence: TGTGCCAGCACCCGATCGGGAGAGCAGCCCCAGCATTTT. Translation gives CASTRSGEQPQHF.